This T cell receptor beta chain was captured by sequencing in a study of siplizumab effects on memory and regulatory T cells. Sequenced by immunoSEQ multiplex PCR; TCRdb stores in-frame clones only, minus some. The sample contains around 100,000 clones, nearly 95% of which appear only once. This clone was recorded once. The V gene's germline CDR1 is SGHDT and CDR2 YYEEEE. Trimming stripped 3 bases from V and 3 bases from J, with 22 bases between. CDR3 length: 18 amino acids. Material: Tregs sorted from blood. This receptor was taken from a human donor in good health. This chain links TRBV5-6 with TRBJ2-4; maybe TRBD1 (6 bases). CDR3 amino acids: CASSWAGTGFDVKNIQYF. In nucleotides, the CDR3 is TGTGCCAGCAGCTGGGCCGGTACAGGGTTCGATGTCAAAAACATTCAGTACTTC.